The 27 T cell receptor beta chains below come from one sample, sequenced in a study of T-cell reconstitution after alpha-beta-depleted transplantation in children. As it was prepared, the TCRbeta library received unique molecular identifiers. TCRdb re-called the PCR reads with MiXCR, one entry per CDR3 protein. This sample has fewer than 150,000 distinct CDR3 sequences, with roughly 9.7% found just once. Sequenced here: PBMCs, mostly from graft donor cells, sampled 180 days after TCRalphabeta/CD19-depleted stem cell transplant. Receptors were obtained from a girl less than two years old who had a stem cell transplant for combined immunodeficiency, so the T cells may come from the graft donor.

The chain couples TRBV20-1 to TRBJ2-3; possibly TRBD2 for D (5 bases). The CDR3 spans 19 residues. Trimming removed 4 bases from V and 2 bases from J, with 28 bases in between. CDR1 is DFQATT, CDR2 SNEGSKA, per germline (reference sequence). CDR3: CSATPGLLTPDLLTDTQYF. The CDR3 bases are TGCAGTGCTACTCCGGGCCTCCTTACCCCGGACTTACTCACAGATACGCAGTATTTT.

This clonotype was counted a few times. This chain's CDR3 is CSARTGGKSYEQYF. CDR3 in DNA: TGCAGTGCTAGAACAGGGGGAAAGTCCTACGAGCAGTACTTC. The V gene is TRBV20-1, the J gene TRBJ2-7, with 8 positions matching TRBD1. J gave up 1 base and V 2 bases, and 4 bases lay outside the gene matches. The CDR3 runs 14 residues. Germline lookup yields CDR1 DFQATT and CDR2 SNEGSKA (reference sequence).

This clonotype was counted between two and nine times. The chain combines TRBV29-1 with TRBJ2-5; D gene unclear. Germline V lookup: CDR1 SQVTM, CDR2 ANQGSEA. The CDR3 runs 11 residues. V was trimmed by 3 bases and J by 4 bases, leaving 6 bases between them. The CDR3 here is CSVEWGETQYF. The DNA for the CDR3 is TGCAGCGTTGAGTGGGGAGAGACCCAGTACTTC.

About this clonotype itself: No conserved phenylalanine or tryptophan ends this CDR3, so it is likely a read error. The chain is built from TRBV7-3 and TRBJ2-3; 8 bases match TRBD1. The CDR3 has 14 residues. The V and J ends lost 5 bases and 4 bases, in that order; junction bases with no gene match: 5. The germline CDR1 and CDR2 sequences are SGHTA and FQGTGA. The CDR3 DNA reads TGTGCCAGCAGCCCTGGGACAGGAGCAGATACGCAGTATTCT. Protein: CASSPGTGADTQYS.

This clonotype appeared a few times. The CDR3 DNA sequence: TGCGCCAGCAGCTTGAGGGGGCCAGAGACCCAGTACTTC. Amino acids: CASSLRGPETQYF. The chain links TRBV5-1 to TRBJ2-5; 7 nucleotides line up with TRBD1. The CDR3 length is 13 residues. Germline trimming cut 1 base from V and 4 bases from J; bases unmatched to any gene: 1. Germline CDR1 and CDR2: SGHRS and YFSETQ.

This clonotype was counted at least ten times. The CDR3 DNA reads TGCAGTGCTAGTCGCACCCCAACAGGGGCCACTGAAGCTTTCTTT. Its translation: CSASRTPTGATEAFF. The chain combines TRBV20-1 with TRBJ1-1; the match to TRBD1 covers 7 bases. The germline gives CDR1 DFQATT, CDR2 SNEGSKA (reference sequence). V lost 3 bases to trimming and J lost 4 bases; unmatched junction nucleotides: 11. CDR3 length: 15 amino acids.

The sample holds many counts of this clonotype. The J gene is TRBJ1-4, the V gene TRBV28; D gene unclear. The CDR3 runs 16 residues. The V and J ends lost 2 bases and 8 bases respectively, with 18 bases between them. Per germline, CDR1 MDHEN and CDR2 SYDVKM. CDR3 bases: TGTGCCAGCAGTTTAAGGCCCGGGAAGGTCCGAGAAAAACTGTTTTTT. Its translation is CASSLRPGKVREKLFF.

In this sample, this clonotype turned up a few times. This chain joins TRBV7-9 and TRBJ2-7; no reliable D call. Germline CDR1 and CDR2: SEHNR and FQNEAQ (reference sequence). This CDR3 is 13 amino acids long. V dropped 4 bases and J dropped 5 bases, with 12 bases sitting between them. CDR3 bases: TGTGCCAGCAGCTCGGCGGATGGCCACGAGCAGTACTTC. Its translation: CASSSADGHEQYF.

This rearrangement joins TRBV10-3 to TRBJ2-7; 10 bases fit TRBD1. Unmatched junction bases numbered 10, after V lost 6 bases and J lost 2 bases. CDR3 size: 16 residues. The germline V gene encodes CDR1 ENHRY and CDR2 SYGVKD. This CDR3 is CAISEGPGTGAYEQYF. CDR3 nucleotide sequence: TGTGCCATCAGCGAGGGGCCCGGGACAGGGGCCTACGAGCAGTACTTC.

The chain uses TRBV7-8 and TRBJ2-7, with 7 positions matching TRBD1. This CDR3 contains 14 residues. Unmatched junction bases numbered 6, after V lost 4 bases and J lost 3 bases. The germline CDR1 and CDR2 sequences are SGHVS and FQNEAQ. The CDR3, as DNA: TGTGCCAGCAGCTCCTACAGGGGCGGCTACGAGCAGTACTTC. This gives the protein CASSSYRGGYEQYF.

This clonotype has only a few counts. This chain joins TRBV18 and TRBJ1-2; D is unresolved. Germline CDR1 is KGHSH and CDR2 is LQKENI. Trimming removed 10 bases from V and 0 bases from J, with 18 bases in between. The CDR3 runs 15 residues. The CDR3 is CATSGSPVSNYGYTF. The DNA of the CDR3 is TGTGCCACCTCCGGCAGTCCTGTTTCTAACTATGGCTACACCTTC.

This rearrangement joins TRBV20-1 to TRBJ2-5, with unresolved D. V was cut by 4 bases and J by 1 base, with 4 bases left in between. There are 11 residues in the CDR3. Germline values: CDR1 DFQATT, CDR2 SNEGSKA (reference sequence). The CDR3 spells CSAMGQETQYF. Written as DNA, the CDR3 is TGCAGTGCTATGGGCCAAGAGACCCAGTACTTC.

The V and J genes are TRBV28 and TRBJ2-7, with D perhaps matching TRBD1 (6 bases). Germline CDR1 reads MDHEN; CDR2 reads SYDVKM. The V end lost 2 bases, the J end lost 7 bases, and 15 bases lay between the germline ends. The CDR3 is 14 amino acids. CDR3 coding DNA: TGTGCCAGCAGTTTAGGGACATGGTTGGGTGAGCAGTACTTC. This sequence encodes CASSLGTWLGEQYF.

The chain has TRBV18 and TRBJ2-3; 9 positions agree with TRBD1. The germline gives CDR1 KGHSH, CDR2 LQKENI. Trimming removed 5 bases from V and 5 bases from J; junction bases left unmatched: 8. The length of the CDR3 is 15 residues. The CDR3 region is CASSTSQGAVDTQYF. CDR3 nucleotide sequence: TGTGCCAGCTCAACCTCACAGGGGGCGGTAGATACGCAGTATTTT.

This rearrangement joins TRBV5-1 to TRBJ2-3; no reliable D call. The CDR3 contains 15 residues. Between the trimmed V and J ends, which lost 0 bases and 2 bases, there was a span of 10 bases. CDR1 is SGHRS, CDR2 YFSETQ, per germline. The CDR3 spells CASSLADRSTDTQYF. The CDR3 DNA reads as TGCGCCAGCAGCTTGGCAGACCGATCCACAGATACGCAGTATTTT.

This clonotype was picked up many times. The chain uses TRBV5-6 and TRBJ2-5, with D perhaps matching TRBD1 (6 bases). Germline lookup yields CDR1 SGHDT and CDR2 YYEEEE. This CDR3 region has 13 residues. Trimming removed 1 base from V and 5 bases from J, with 9 bases in between. The CDR3 loop is CASSLSGAETQYF. CDR3 nucleotide sequence: TGTGCCAGCAGCTTGTCAGGGGCGGAGACCCAGTACTTC. The full variable domain, its missing parts supplied by reference TRBV5-6 and TRBJ2-5, is DAGVTQSPTHLIKTRGQQVTLRCSPKSGHDTVSWYQQALGQGPQFIFQYYEEEERQRGNFPDRFSGHQFPNYSSELNVNALLLGDSALYLCASSLSGAETQYFGPGTRLLVL.

The genes are TRBV11-2 and TRBJ2-7; 8 bases agree with TRBD2. CDR1 SGHAT and CDR2 FQNNGV come from the germline V gene. The CDR3 has 14 residues. V shed 5 bases and J 5 bases; nucleotides not matched to a gene: 8. In DNA form, the CDR3 reads TGTGCCAGCAGCCCCGAGCGGGAGCATAACGAGCAGTACTTC. This gives the protein CASSPEREHNEQYF. The full variable domain, with the rest looked up from reference TRBV11-2 and TRBJ2-7, is EAGVAQSPRYKIIEKRQSVAFWCNPISGHATLYWYQQILGQGPKLLIQFQNNGVVDDSQLPKDRFSAERLKGVDSTLKIQPAKLEDSAVYLCASSPEREHNEQYFGPGTRLTVT.

The genes are TRBV10-3 and TRBJ2-7, with 7 bases aligning to TRBD1. The germline V gene has CDR1 ENHRY and CDR2 SYGVKD. The CDR3 runs 16 residues. After removal of 0 bases from V and 0 bases from J, the junction contained 5 bases not matched to a gene. The CDR3 sequence: CAISESRGRISYEQYF. CDR3 bases: TGTGCCATCAGTGAGTCAAGGGGGCGAATCTCCTACGAGCAGTACTTC.

This clonotype was observed at least ten times. The chain links TRBV7-2 to TRBJ2-2; D gene uncertain. Trimming left V 10 bases short and J 1 base short, with 13 bases between. The germline V gene encodes CDR1 SGHTA and CDR2 FQGNSA. The CDR3 consists of 14 residues. CDR3 amino acids: CATGRERNTGELFF. CDR3 nucleotide sequence: TGTGCCACCGGTAGGGAACGGAACACCGGGGAGCTGTTTTTT. Full variable domain (rest looked up from reference TRBV7-2 and TRBJ2-2): GAGVSQSPSNKVTEKGKDVELRCDPISGHTALYWYRQSLGQGLEFLIYFQGNSAPDKSGLPSDRFSAERTGGSVSTLTIQRTQQEDSAVYLCATGRERNTGELFFGEGSRLTVL.

This clonotype was counted between two and nine times. The gene calls are TRBV9 and TRBJ2-7; D perhaps matches TRBD2 (5 bases). CDR1 is SGDLS and CDR2 is YYNGEE in the germline V gene. V was clipped by 4 bases and J by 6 bases, with 14 bases between them. The CDR3 contains 13 residues. As DNA, the CDR3 is TGTGCCAGCAGCTCTCACAGAGGAGGCGAGCAGTACTTC. Residues: CASSSHRGGEQYF.

The V call is TRBV27, the J call TRBJ2-1, with D possibly matching TRBD2 (5 bases). V gave up 6 bases and J gave up 3 bases, with 18 bases separating them. This CDR3 spans 16 amino acids. Germline V gene data show CDR1 as MNHEY and CDR2 as SMNVEV (reference sequence). The DNA for the CDR3 is TGTGCCAGCAGACGCCGTAGCGCTTCAAGCTACAATGAGCAGTTCTTC. This gives the protein CASRRRSASSYNEQFF.

The gene calls are TRBV29-1 and TRBJ2-5; D may be TRBD2 (7 bases). Germline V CDR1 and CDR2: SQVTM, ANQGSEA. There are 16 residues in the CDR3. Trimming pared 3 bases from V and 4 bases from J, leaving 21 bases between. For the CDR3, the DNA is TGCAGCGTTGATCTAGGCGGGGGCTTCGGCGGAGAGACCCAGTACTTC. Its translation is CSVDLGGGFGGETQYF.

This clonotype was observed a handful of times. The chain is built from TRBV29-1 and TRBJ2-1; D may be TRBD2 (5 bases). This CDR3 is built from 14 residues. Trimming shortened V by 6 bases and J by 7 bases, and 19 bases separated the two germline ends. Germline V gives CDR1 SQVTM, CDR2 ANQGSEA. The CDR3 coding sequence is TGCAGCGTGCCCAAGCGGAACCGCCGTAATGAGCAGTTCTTC. Amino acids: CSVPKRNRRNEQFF.

The chain combines TRBV19 with TRBJ1-2; a possible D gene is TRBD1 (5 bases). Germline lookup yields CDR1 LNHDA and CDR2 SQIVND (reference sequence). V dropped 7 bases and J dropped 4 bases, with 19 bases sitting between them. CDR3 length: 15 residues. CDR3 in amino acids: CASTMGESVGYGYTF. The CDR3 bases are TGTGCCAGTACCATGGGGGAGTCTGTAGGCTATGGCTACACCTTC.

Worth noting for this clonotype: One base away lies a much larger clone, so this may be a sequencing read error. CDR3 sequence reads: CSATHSQETQYF. CDR3 bases: TGCAGTGCTACCCACAGTCAAGAGACCCAGTACTTC. This chain uses TRBV20-1 with TRBJ2-5; no clear D gene. Trimming took off 4 bases at V and 2 bases at J, with 8 bases between the two ends. The CDR3 totals 12 residues. Germline assignment: CDR1 DFQATT and CDR2 SNEGSKA (reference sequence).

The rearrangement links TRBV6-1 to TRBJ2-3, with TRBD2 matching 11 bases. This CDR3 spans 17 amino acids. Trimming at V came to 6 bases and at J to 1 base, leaving 9 bases not matched to a gene. CDR1 is MNHNS, CDR2 SASEGT, per germline. CDR3 sequence (DNA): TGTGCCAGCAGCCCCAATTTACTAGCGGGGGGCACAGATACGCAGTATTTT. This gives the protein CASSPNLLAGGTDTQYF.

This sequence joins TRBV20-1 and TRBJ2-5; D possibly corresponds to TRBD1 (5 bases). The CDR3 extends over 14 amino acids. V shed 0 bases and J shed 7 bases, with 15 bases lying between them. Looked up from germline, CDR1 is DFQATT and CDR2 is SNEGSKA (reference sequence). The CDR3 protein is CSARDLVARGTQYF. CDR3 nucleotide sequence: TGCAGTGCTAGAGATCTGGTGGCTAGGGGGACCCAGTACTTC.